A selection of T cell receptor beta chains follows, all from one sample in a study of T-cell memory formation after mild COVID-19. TCRdb redid the calling of the 5' RACE reads with MiXCR, one entry per CDR3 protein. The sample has 110,000 or so distinct CDR3 sequences; roughly 20% are singletons. Sequenced input: PBMCs or a T cell subset sorted from them (not recorded which). The receptors here all came from a man aged 18 to 29 who had mild COVID-19 (a few samples of this study predate the infection). Cell type and time point are not known. CDR3s include the opening cysteine and the closing phenylalanine or tryptophan.

CASSPFPNMNTEAFF	TRBV5-1	15
CAISEGAVQPQHF	TRBV10-3	13
CASSPPSYNEQFF	TRBV3-1	13
CASRTGNYGYTF	TRBV10-3	12
CASRVGDANTGELFF	TRBV4-1	15
CASSLGSQETQYF	TRBV12-3/TRBV12-4	13
CASSLRFDQPQHF	TRBV7-8	13
CASSGGIAYNEQFF	TRBV5-6	14
CASSSARMGLVEETQYF	TRBV5-4	17
CASSYSKLAGTNTGELFF	TRBV6-5	18
CASSSGLAGGPDTQYF	TRBV7-6	16
CASSRDRRVTDTQYF	TRBV11-1	15
CASSTGIAGGPVTQYF	TRBV19	16
CASSDYQETQYF	TRBV6-5	12
CASSFFQGETQYF	TRBV4-3	13
CASSPGTGSGANVLTF	TRBV9	16
CSARRRVSYEQYF	TRBV20-1	13
CASSFSSFYEQYF	TRBV12-3/TRBV12-4	13
CASSSPGAGDREQYF	TRBV7-6	15
CATSKGQEVFTDTQYF	TRBV15	16
CASTPRGSSDIQYF	TRBV6-1	14
CASSHSHTLSYEQYF	TRBV14	15
CASRGPRSYSNQPQHF	TRBV19	16
CASSQVLQTFYGYTF	TRBV4-3	15
CATSDPGSPSGGPDEQYF	TRBV24-1	18
CASSLVEGGTYNEQFF	TRBV11-2	16
CASSPLADPSYEQYF	TRBV4-1	15
CASTPSTRNTEAFF	TRBV3-1	14
CASSAAGFAPAEAFF	TRBV7-9	15
CASSSLAELQETQYF	TRBV7-9	15
CASSLVSQEGASRGAFF	TRBV11-2	17
CASSLHRDNQPQHF	TRBV4-1	14
CATSDPSTDTQYF	TRBV24-1	13
CASSGTSRETQYF	TRBV9	13
CASSLDMGPQHF	TRBV7-9	12
CASSTGTEFYGYTF	TRBV7-8	14
CASRPTGGLGETQYF	TRBV6-5	15
CSVEEASPGTVNTEAFF	TRBV29-1	17
CASSYRGGRAYNEQFF	TRBV6-5	16